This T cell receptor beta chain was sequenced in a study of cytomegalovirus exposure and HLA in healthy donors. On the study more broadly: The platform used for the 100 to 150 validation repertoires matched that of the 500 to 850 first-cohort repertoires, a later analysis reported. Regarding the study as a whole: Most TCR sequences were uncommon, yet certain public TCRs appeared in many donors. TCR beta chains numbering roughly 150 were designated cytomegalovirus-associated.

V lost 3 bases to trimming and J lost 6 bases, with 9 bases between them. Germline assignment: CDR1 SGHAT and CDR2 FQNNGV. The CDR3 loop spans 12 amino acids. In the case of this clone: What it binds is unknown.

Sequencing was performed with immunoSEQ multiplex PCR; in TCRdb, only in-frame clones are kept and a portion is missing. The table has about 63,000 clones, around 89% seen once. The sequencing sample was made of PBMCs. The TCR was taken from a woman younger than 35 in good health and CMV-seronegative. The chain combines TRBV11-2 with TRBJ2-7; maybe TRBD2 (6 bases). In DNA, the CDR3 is TGTGCCAGCAGCTTGGGGGGTCTCGAGCAGTACTTC. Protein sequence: CASSLGGLEQYF.